This T cell receptor beta chain was obtained from a study of Graves' ophthalmopathy and Graves' hyperthyroidism. For repertoire sequencing, the TCR beta CDR3 regions were amplified from RNA transcripts. Second-round multiplex PCR followed a first-round RT-PCR using HTBI primers. Each CDR3 protein gets one entry after TCRdb re-called the multiplex PCR reads with MiXCR. The top ten hold approximately 7% of the sample, which has 600,000 to 650,000 distinct CDR3 sequences, about 24% seen once. Trimming pared 6 bases from V and 5 bases from J, leaving 20 bases between. Germline values: CDR1 DFQATT, CDR2 SNEGSKA (reference sequence). This CDR3 has 15 amino acids. This clonotype was counted ten times or more.

This sequence was found in a woman between 18 and 29 years old with stable Graves' hyperthyroidism. Some clones in this sample may be carry-over from other donors' samples. V and J are TRBV20-1 and TRBJ1-5; possibly TRBD1 for D (6 bases). Sequences were obtained from peripheral blood. The CDR3 spells CSANQGNVADQPQHF. CDR3 bases: TGCAGTGCAAACCAGGGGAATGTGGCGGATCAGCCCCAGCATTTT.